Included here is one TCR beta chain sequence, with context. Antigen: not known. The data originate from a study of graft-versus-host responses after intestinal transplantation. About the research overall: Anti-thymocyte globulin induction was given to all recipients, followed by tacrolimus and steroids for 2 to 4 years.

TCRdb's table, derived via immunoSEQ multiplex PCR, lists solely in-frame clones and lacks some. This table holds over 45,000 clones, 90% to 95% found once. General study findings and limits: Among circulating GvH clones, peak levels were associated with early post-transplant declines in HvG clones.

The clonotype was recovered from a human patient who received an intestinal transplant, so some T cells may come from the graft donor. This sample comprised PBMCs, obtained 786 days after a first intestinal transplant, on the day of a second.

CDR3 DNA sequence: TGCAGCGTTGAAGTCGTGACGGGGGACTACACCTTC. It specifies CSVEVVTGDYTF. The genes are TRBV29-1 and TRBJ1-2, with D possibly being TRBD1 (5 bases). Trimming removed 1 base at V and 10 bases at J, with 13 bases between. The CDR3 covers 12 residues. Germline lookup yields CDR1 SQVTM and CDR2 ANQGSEA.